Included here is one T cell receptor beta chain sequence, with context. This entry comes from a study of T cell changes during pregnancy in multiple sclerosis. Sequencing was performed with immunoSEQ multiplex PCR; in TCRdb, only in-frame clones are kept and a portion is missing. The sample comprises approximately 70,000 clones, 75% to 95% of which are singletons, and 0.43% rests with the top ten. V was cut by 7 bases and J by 5 bases, with 25 bases left in between. This CDR3 is built from 17 residues. The germline V gene encodes CDR1 SGHVS and CDR2 FQNEAQ. The clonotype originates from a female donor with multiple sclerosis, enrolled in a pregnancy study. V is TRBV7-8 and J is TRBJ2-3; the D gene is possibly TRBD2 (5 bases). The source was CD4+ T cells from peripheral blood mononuclear cells, collected before pregnancy. CDR3 sequence reads: CASTQTRSGSSLDTQYF. Written as DNA, the CDR3 is TGTGCCAGCACCCAGACGAGGAGCGGATCCTCCTTAGATACGCAGTATTTT.